The 15 T cell receptor beta chains below all came from one sample that was sequenced in a study of blood T cell repertoires in COVID-19. Using immunoSEQ multiplex PCR, the repertoire was profiled, and TCRdb retains in-frame clones only, with some absent. The table includes approximately 140,000 clones, about 80% detected once. The sample consisted of peripheral blood. The receptor source for this set is a man aged 65 to 79 with acute or convalescent COVID-19.

The chain has TRBV5-4 and TRBJ2-1, with 8 bases that match TRBD2. The CDR3 loop spans 17 amino acids. The V segment lost 3 bases and the J segment 1 base; nucleotides outside the gene matches: 9. Germline assignment: CDR1 SGHNT and CDR2 YYREEE (reference sequence). CDR3 coding DNA: TGTGCCAGCAGCTCCGGCGGGGGGACTTTATCCTACAATGAGCAGTTCTTC. Its translation: CASSSGGGTLSYNEQFF. Drawing the rest from reference TRBV5-4 and TRBJ2-1, the complete variable domain is ETGVTQSPTHLIKTRGQQVTLRCSSQSGHNTVSWYQQALGQGPQFIFQYYREEENGRGNFPPRFSGLQFPNYSSELNVNALELDDSALYLCASSSGGGTLSYNEQFFGPGTRLTVL.

The chain couples TRBV4-1 to TRBJ1-5; 8 bases map to TRBD1. Unmatched junction bases numbered 7, after V lost 0 bases and J lost 6 bases. CDR1 and CDR2 from the germline V gene are MGHRA and YSYEKL. This CDR3 comprises 16 residues. Here the CDR3 DNA reads TGCGCCAGCAGCCAAGATTGGGACAGGAGCCTTCAGCCCCAGCATTTT. It is translated as CASSQDWDRSLQPQHF.

The chain combines TRBV15 with TRBJ2-1; D call uncertain. This CDR3 comprises 14 residues. CDR1 and CDR2 (germline): LNHNV, YYDKDF (reference sequence). V was cut by 0 bases and J by 6 bases, with 9 bases left in between. The CDR3 spells CATSRDWRFNEQFF. DNA of the CDR3: TGTGCCACCAGCAGAGATTGGAGATTCAATGAGCAGTTCTTC.

The chain has TRBV5-1 and TRBJ2-2; TRBD2 aligns across 10 bases. The CDR3 runs 17 residues. Germline V lookup: CDR1 SGHRS, CDR2 YFSETQ. J lost 7 bases, V lost 0 bases, and 9 bases had no gene match. The CDR3 protein is CASSLAALAGVSGELFF. In DNA form, the CDR3 reads TGCGCCAGCAGCTTGGCGGCTCTAGCGGGAGTCAGCGGGGAGCTGTTTTTT. Supplemented by reference TRBV5-1 and TRBJ2-2, the full variable domain reads KAGVTQTPRYLIKTRGQQVTLSCSPISGHRSVSWYQQTPGQGLQFLFEYFSETQRNKGNFPGRFSGRQFSNSRSEMNVSTLELGDSALYLCASSLAALAGVSGELFFGEGSRLTVL.

In this sample, this clone turned up once. The chain carries TRBV18 and TRBJ1-4, with unresolved D. The ends were cut back, 8 bases at V and 0 bases at J, with 7 bases in the middle. The V gene's germline CDR1 is KGHSH and CDR2 LQKENI. The CDR3 totals 13 residues. The CDR3 region is CASKQTTNEKLFF. CDR3 DNA: TGTGCCAGCAAACAGACAACTAATGAAAAACTGTTTTTT.

This clone was recorded only once. The chain combines TRBV2 with TRBJ2-5, with D tentatively TRBD1 (6 bases). The V end was cut by 8 bases, the J end by 4 bases, with 17 bases between. The CDR3 length is 14 residues. The germline gives CDR1 SNHLY, CDR2 FYNNEI. The CDR3 loop is CASANRVDGETQYF. As DNA, the CDR3 is TGTGCCAGCGCCAACAGGGTGGATGGAGAGACCCAGTACTTC.

The CDR3 region has the DNA TGTGCCAGTAGTATACGGGGACTGGATACGCAGTATTTT. Translation gives CASSIRGLDTQYF. The V gene is TRBV19, the J gene TRBJ2-3; possible D gene TRBD2, 6 bases. Germline CDR1 LNHDA, CDR2 SQIVND (reference sequence). The length of the CDR3 is 13 residues. V lost 2 bases and J 6 bases, leaving 9 bases between the germline ends.

This sequence joins TRBV27 and TRBJ2-3; 7 positions agree with TRBD1. Per germline, CDR1 MNHEY and CDR2 SMNVEV (reference sequence). V shed 6 bases, J shed 4 bases, and the junction held 10 bases outside the gene matches. This CDR3 spans 15 amino acids. The CDR3 DNA follows: TGTGCCAGCAGCCCCGGGACAGCTCTTCCAGATACGCAGTATTTT. Protein: CASSPGTALPDTQYF.

This clone was observed a single time. CDR3 sequence (DNA): TGTGCCAGCAGCTTTACCGCAGGGACAGCGAACACTGAAGCTTTCTTT. As protein: CASSFTAGTANTEAFF. This chain links TRBV5-4 with TRBJ1-1, with 7 bases that match TRBD1. This CDR3 is built from 16 residues. V trimming: 2 bases; J trimming: 1 base; junction bases outside the gene matches: 8. The germline V gene has CDR1 SGHNT and CDR2 YYREEE (reference sequence).

The rearrangement links TRBV11-2 to TRBJ2-7, with a weak D call TRBD1 (6 bases). CDR3 length: 14 residues. V dropped 5 bases and J dropped 5 bases, with 16 bases sitting between them. Germline loops: CDR1 SGHAT, CDR2 FQNNGV. For the CDR3, the DNA is TGTGCCAGCAGCCCCCAGGCAGGGGCCAACGAGCAGTACTTC. Protein: CASSPQAGANEQYF.

V is TRBV5-5 and J is TRBJ1-3, with unresolved D. Germline values: CDR1 SGHKS, CDR2 YYEKEE (reference sequence). The CDR3 runs 17 residues. V lost 3 bases to trimming and J lost 0 bases, with 16 bases between them. For the CDR3, the DNA is TGTGCCAGCAGCTGGGGAGCATTCTGGGACTCTGGAAACACCATATATTTT. It codes for CASSWGAFWDSGNTIYF.

This clone has just a few counts. V usage is TRBV2 and J usage is TRBJ1-3; a possible D gene is TRBD1 (5 bases). The V end lost 6 bases, the J end lost 3 bases, and 27 bases lay between the germline ends. The CDR3 totals 19 residues. Germline values: CDR1 SNHLY, CDR2 FYNNEI. The CDR3 DNA is TGTGCCAGCAGCGACCTTGGGGCTTACTACCCCCGCCGTGGAAACACCATATATTTT. The encoded protein is CASSDLGAYYPRRGNTIYF.

The V call is TRBV28, the J call TRBJ1-3; D not resolved. CDR1 is MDHEN and CDR2 is SYDVKM in the germline V gene. Trimming removed 7 bases at V and 8 bases at J, with 18 bases between. This CDR3 comprises 14 residues. The CDR3 DNA follows: TGTGCCAGCAACCACCCCCGGTTTCGGGACACCATATATTTT. Its protein product is CASNHPRFRDTIYF.

The chain employs TRBV19 and TRBJ1-4; TRBD1 aligns across 7 bases. From germline, CDR1 is LNHDA and CDR2 SQIVND (reference sequence). Trimming at V came to 4 bases and at J to 7 bases, leaving 9 bases not matched to a gene. This CDR3 spans 15 amino acids. CDR3 region: CASSSGQDVGEKLFF. CDR3 bases: TGTGCCAGTAGTAGCGGACAGGACGTGGGTGAAAAACTGTTTTTT.

The chain is built from TRBV11-3 and TRBJ2-5; possibly TRBD1 for D (6 bases). The CDR3 contains 15 residues. V lost 3 bases, J lost 5 bases, and 16 bases lay in between. Germline V gene lookup returns CDR1 SGHNT and CDR2 YENEEA. CDR3 amino acids: CASSLAGQPAETQYF. Written as DNA, the CDR3 is TGTGCCAGCAGCTTGGCTGGACAGCCCGCCGAGACCCAGTACTTC.